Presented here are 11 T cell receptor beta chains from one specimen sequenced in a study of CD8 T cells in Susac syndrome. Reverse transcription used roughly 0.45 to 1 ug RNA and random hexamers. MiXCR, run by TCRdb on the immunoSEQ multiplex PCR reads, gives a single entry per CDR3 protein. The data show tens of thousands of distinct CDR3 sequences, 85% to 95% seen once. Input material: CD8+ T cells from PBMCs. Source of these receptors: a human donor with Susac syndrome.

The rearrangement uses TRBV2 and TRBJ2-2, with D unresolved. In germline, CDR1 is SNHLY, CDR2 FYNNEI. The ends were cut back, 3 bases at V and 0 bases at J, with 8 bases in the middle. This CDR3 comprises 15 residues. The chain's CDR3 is CASSDNGANTGELFF. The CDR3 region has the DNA TGTGCCAGCAGTGATAACGGAGCGAACACCGGGGAGCTGTTTTTT.

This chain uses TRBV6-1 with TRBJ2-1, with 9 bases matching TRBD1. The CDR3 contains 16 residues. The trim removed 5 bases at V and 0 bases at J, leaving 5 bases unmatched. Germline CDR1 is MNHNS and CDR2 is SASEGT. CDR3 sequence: CASSPWGQGSYNEQFF. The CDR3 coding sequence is TGTGCCAGCAGTCCCTGGGGACAGGGCTCCTACAATGAGCAGTTCTTC.

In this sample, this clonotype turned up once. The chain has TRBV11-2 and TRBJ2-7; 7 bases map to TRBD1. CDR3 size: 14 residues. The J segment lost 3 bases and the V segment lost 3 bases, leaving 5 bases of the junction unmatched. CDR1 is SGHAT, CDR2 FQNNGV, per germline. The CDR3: CASSFGQGDYEQYF. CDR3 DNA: TGTGCCAGCAGCTTCGGGCAGGGGGACTACGAGCAGTACTTC.

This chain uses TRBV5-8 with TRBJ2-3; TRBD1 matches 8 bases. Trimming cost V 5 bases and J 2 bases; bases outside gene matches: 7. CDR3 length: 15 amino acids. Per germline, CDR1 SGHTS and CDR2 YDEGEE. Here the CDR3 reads CASRPGGVITDTQYF. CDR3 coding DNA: TGTGCCAGCAGGCCAGGGGGCGTGATCACAGATACGCAGTATTTT.

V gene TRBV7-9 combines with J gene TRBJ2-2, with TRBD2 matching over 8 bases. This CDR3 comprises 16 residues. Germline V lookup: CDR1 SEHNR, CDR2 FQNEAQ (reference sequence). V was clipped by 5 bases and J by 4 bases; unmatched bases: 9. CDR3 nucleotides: TGTGCCAGCAGCCCCCGGGGAGCGGGGGTCACCGGGGAGCTGTTTTTT. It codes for CASSPRGAGVTGELFF.

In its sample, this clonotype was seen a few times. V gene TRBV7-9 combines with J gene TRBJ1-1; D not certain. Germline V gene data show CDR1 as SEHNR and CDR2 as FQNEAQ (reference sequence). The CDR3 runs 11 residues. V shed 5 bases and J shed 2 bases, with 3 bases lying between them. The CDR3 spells CASSRNTEAFF. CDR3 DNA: TGTGCCAGCAGCCGTAACACTGAAGCTTTCTTT.

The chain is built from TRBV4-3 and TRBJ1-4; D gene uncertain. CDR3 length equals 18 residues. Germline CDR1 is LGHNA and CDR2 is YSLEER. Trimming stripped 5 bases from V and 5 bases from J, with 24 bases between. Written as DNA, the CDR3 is TGCGCCAGCAGCGCCCGTTCCTTCGTGGTATTAGGGAATGAAAAACTGTTTTTT. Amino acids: CASSARSFVVLGNEKLFF.

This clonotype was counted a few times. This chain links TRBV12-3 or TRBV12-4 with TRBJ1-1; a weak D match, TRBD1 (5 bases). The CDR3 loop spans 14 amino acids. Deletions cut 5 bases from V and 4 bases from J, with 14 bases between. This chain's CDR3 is CASSAWGEGTEAFF. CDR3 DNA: TGTGCCAGCAGTGCGTGGGGGGAGGGCACTGAAGCTTTCTTT.

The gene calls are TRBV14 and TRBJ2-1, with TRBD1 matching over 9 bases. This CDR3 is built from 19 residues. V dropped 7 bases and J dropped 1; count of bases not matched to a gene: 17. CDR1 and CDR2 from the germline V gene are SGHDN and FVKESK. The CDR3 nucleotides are TGTGCCAGCACATCCCCGGGACAGGGCGACAAGAAATCCTACAATGAGCAGTTCTTC. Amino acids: CASTSPGQGDKKSYNEQFF.

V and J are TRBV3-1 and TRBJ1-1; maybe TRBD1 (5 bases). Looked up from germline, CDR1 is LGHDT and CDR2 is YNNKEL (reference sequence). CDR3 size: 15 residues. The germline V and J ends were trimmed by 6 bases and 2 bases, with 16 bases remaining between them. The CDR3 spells CASRWGGALNTEAFF. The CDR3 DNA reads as TGTGCCAGCAGATGGGGAGGGGCCCTAAACACTGAAGCTTTCTTT.

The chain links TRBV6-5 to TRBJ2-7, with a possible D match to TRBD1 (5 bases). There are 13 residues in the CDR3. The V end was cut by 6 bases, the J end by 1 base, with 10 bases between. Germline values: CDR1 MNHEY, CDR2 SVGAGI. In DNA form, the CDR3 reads TGTGCCAGCAGACAAACAGGTTCCTACGAGCAGTACTTC. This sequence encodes CASRQTGSYEQYF.